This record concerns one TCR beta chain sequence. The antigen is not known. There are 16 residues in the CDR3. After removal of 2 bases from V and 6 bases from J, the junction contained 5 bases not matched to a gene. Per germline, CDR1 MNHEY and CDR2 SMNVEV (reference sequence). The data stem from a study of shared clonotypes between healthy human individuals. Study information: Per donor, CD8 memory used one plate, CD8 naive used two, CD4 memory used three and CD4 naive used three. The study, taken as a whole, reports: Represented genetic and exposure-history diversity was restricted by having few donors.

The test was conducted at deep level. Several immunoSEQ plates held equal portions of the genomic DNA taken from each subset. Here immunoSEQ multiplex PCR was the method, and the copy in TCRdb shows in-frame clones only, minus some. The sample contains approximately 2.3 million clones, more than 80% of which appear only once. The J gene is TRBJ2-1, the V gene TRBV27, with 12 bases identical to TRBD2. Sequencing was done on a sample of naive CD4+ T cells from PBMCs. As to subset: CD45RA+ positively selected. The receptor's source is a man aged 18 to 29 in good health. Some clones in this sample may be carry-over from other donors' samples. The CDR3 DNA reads TGTGCCAGCAGTTTACGACTAGCGGGAGATGGCAATGAGCAGTTCTTC. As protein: CASSLRLAGDGNEQFF.